A selection of T cell receptor beta chains follows, all from one sample in a study of shared clonotypes between healthy human individuals. The repertoire was sequenced with immunoSEQ multiplex PCR; TCRdb's copy has only in-frame clones and lacks some. This sample carries about 600,000 clones, around 97% of them seen once, and the ten largest clones take 0.055% to 0.07%. The specimen was naive CD4+ T cells sorted from blood. The source is a woman aged 25-40 years in good health. CDR3s include the opening cysteine and the closing phenylalanine or tryptophan. Fields, in order: D gene, J gene, V gene, clone size, CDR3 protein, CDR3 DNA. The D gene is left open where the match is weak. Only part of the rows carry a size: once, few, many, or a class if the clone is expanded.

d_call: TRBD1; j_call: TRBJ2-7; v_call: TRBV6-5; clone_size: -; cdr3_aa: CASSADRVPYEQYF; cdr3_nt: TGTGCCAGCAGCGCCGACAGGGTCCCCTACGAGCAGTACTTC
d_call: -; j_call: TRBJ1-1; v_call: TRBV6-1; clone_size: -; cdr3_aa: CASSDNTEAFF; cdr3_nt: TGTGCCTCCTCAGATAACACTGAAGCTTTCTTT
d_call: -; j_call: TRBJ2-1; v_call: TRBV5-1; clone_size: -; cdr3_aa: CASSPAPGSVQFF; cdr3_nt: TGCGCCAGCAGCCCCGCCCCGGGTAGCGTGCAGTTCTTC
d_call: TRBD2; j_call: TRBJ2-4; v_call: TRBV5-1; clone_size: -; cdr3_aa: CASSVGLAELAKNIQYF; cdr3_nt: TGCGCCAGCAGCGTGGGACTAGCGGAACTAGCCAAAAACATTCAGTACTTC
d_call: TRBD1; j_call: TRBJ1-5; v_call: TRBV10-3; clone_size: -; cdr3_aa: CAISEQPQGRPQHF; cdr3_nt: TGTGCCATCAGTGAGCAACCACAGGGGCGGCCCCAGCATTTT
d_call: -; j_call: TRBJ1-1; v_call: TRBV28; clone_size: few; cdr3_aa: CASSPDLNTEAFF; cdr3_nt: TGTGCCAGCAGTCCCGACTTGAACACTGAAGCTTTCTTT
d_call: -; j_call: TRBJ2-1; v_call: TRBV1; clone_size: -; cdr3_aa: CTSRKRGGFRNEQFF; cdr3_nt: TGCACCAGCAGAAAAAGGGGGGGGTTTCGGAATGAGCAGTTCTTC
d_call: -; j_call: TRBJ2-1; v_call: TRBV28; clone_size: -; cdr3_aa: CASSSRGPRYNEQFF; cdr3_nt: TGTGCCAGCAGTTCCAGGGGCCCCCGTTACAATGAGCAGTTCTTC
d_call: TRBD1; j_call: TRBJ1-1; v_call: TRBV7-2; clone_size: -; cdr3_aa: CASSLGKTGVGIAFF; cdr3_nt: TGTGCCAGCAGCTTAGGGAAAACAGGGGTAGGAATAGCTTTCTTT
d_call: TRBD1; j_call: TRBJ2-1; v_call: TRBV5-1; clone_size: -; cdr3_aa: CASSFQGQGGNNEQFF; cdr3_nt: TGCGCCAGCAGTTTCCAAGGACAGGGGGGCAACAATGAGCAGTTCTTC
d_call: TRBD1; j_call: TRBJ2-6; v_call: TRBV28; clone_size: once; cdr3_aa: CASQGAASGANVLTF; cdr3_nt: TGTGCCAGCCAGGGGGCCGCGTCTGGGGCCAACGTCCTGACTTTC
d_call: -; j_call: TRBJ2-3; v_call: TRBV15; clone_size: -; cdr3_aa: CATSKAEVANARYF; cdr3_nt: TGTGCCACCAGCAAAGCGGAGGTAGCAAATGCGCGGTATTTT
d_call: -; j_call: TRBJ2-7; v_call: TRBV15; clone_size: -; cdr3_aa: CATSIRDGGYEQYF; cdr3_nt: TGTGCCACCAGCATCCGGGACGGTGGCTACGAGCAGTACTTC
d_call: TRBD1; j_call: TRBJ1-1; v_call: TRBV9; clone_size: -; cdr3_aa: CASSVAGQPNTEAFF; cdr3_nt: TGTGCCAGCAGCGTAGCGGGACAGCCGAACACTGAAGCTTTCTTT
d_call: -; j_call: TRBJ2-7; v_call: TRBV10-1; clone_size: -; cdr3_aa: CASSESRGDYEQYF; cdr3_nt: TGCGCCAGCAGTGAATCCAGGGGGGATTACGAGCAGTACTTC
d_call: -; j_call: TRBJ1-1; v_call: TRBV18; clone_size: -; cdr3_aa: CASSLRDGANTEAFF; cdr3_nt: TGTGCCAGCTCCCTCAGGGATGGAGCGAACACTGAAGCTTTCTTT
d_call: -; j_call: TRBJ2-5; v_call: TRBV9; clone_size: -; cdr3_aa: CASSPGGGQRETQYF; cdr3_nt: TGTGCCAGCAGCCCCGGAGGGGGCCAGAGGGAGACCCAGTACTTC
d_call: -; j_call: TRBJ2-3; v_call: TRBV29-1; clone_size: -; cdr3_aa: CSVEFSYTDTQYF; cdr3_nt: TGCAGCGTTGAATTCTCGTACACAGATACGCAGTATTTT
d_call: -; j_call: TRBJ2-5; v_call: TRBV27; clone_size: -; cdr3_aa: CASSLMFRGRQETQYF; cdr3_nt: TGTGCCAGCAGTTTAATGTTCCGGGGGCGTCAAGAGACCCAGTACTTC
d_call: TRBD2; j_call: TRBJ2-1; v_call: TRBV11-2; clone_size: -; cdr3_aa: CASSLEFGDLAAYNEQFF; cdr3_nt: TGTGCCAGCAGCTTAGAGTTCGGGGATCTAGCGGCGTACAATGAGCAGTTCTTC
d_call: -; j_call: TRBJ1-1; v_call: TRBV18; clone_size: -; cdr3_aa: CASSQFAGDTEAFF; cdr3_nt: TGTGCCAGCTCACAGTTCGCGGGGGACACTGAAGCTTTCTTT
d_call: TRBD1; j_call: TRBJ2-6; v_call: TRBV15; clone_size: once; cdr3_aa: CATSRNRGSSGANVLTF; cdr3_nt: TGTGCCACCAGCAGGAACAGGGGGTCCTCTGGGGCCAACGTCCTGACTTTC
d_call: TRBD1; j_call: TRBJ1-2; v_call: TRBV7-2; clone_size: -; cdr3_aa: CASSLETGNGYTF; cdr3_nt: TGTGCCAGCAGCTTGGAGACAGGGAATGGCTACACCTTC
d_call: -; j_call: TRBJ2-6; v_call: TRBV7-9; clone_size: once; cdr3_aa: CASSPRRGGSGANVLTF; cdr3_nt: TGTGCCAGCAGCCCAAGACGGGGAGGCTCTGGGGCCAACGTCCTGACTTTC
d_call: -; j_call: TRBJ2-5; v_call: TRBV7-8; clone_size: -; cdr3_aa: CASSPRQKLQETQYF; cdr3_nt: TGTGCCAGCAGCCCTCGACAGAAACTGCAAGAGACCCAGTACTTC
d_call: -; j_call: TRBJ1-5; v_call: TRBV7-2; clone_size: -; cdr3_aa: CASSPSPRYF; cdr3_nt: TGTGCCAGCAGCCCTTCACCCCGGTACTTT
d_call: -; j_call: TRBJ2-7; v_call: TRBV18; clone_size: -; cdr3_aa: CASSQGFTYEQYF; cdr3_nt: TGTGCCAGCTCACAGGGATTCACCTACGAGCAGTACTTC
d_call: TRBD1; j_call: TRBJ1-1; v_call: TRBV6-1; clone_size: -; cdr3_aa: CATRTGGTEAFF; cdr3_nt: TGTGCCACCCGGACAGGGGGGACTGAAGCTTTCTTT
d_call: -; j_call: TRBJ2-7; v_call: TRBV2; clone_size: -; cdr3_aa: CASSVKGAMYEQYF; cdr3_nt: TGTGCCAGCAGTGTAAAAGGGGCCATGTACGAGCAGTACTTC
d_call: -; j_call: TRBJ2-7; v_call: TRBV28; clone_size: -; cdr3_aa: CASSRTAATYEQYF; cdr3_nt: TGTGCCAGCAGTAGGACAGCCGCTACCTACGAGCAGTACTTC
d_call: -; j_call: TRBJ2-7; v_call: TRBV28; clone_size: -; cdr3_aa: CASSLMTARAAYEQYF; cdr3_nt: TGTGCCAGCAGTTTAATGACAGCCCGGGCGGCTTACGAGCAGTACTTC
d_call: TRBD2; j_call: TRBJ2-7; v_call: TRBV5-4; clone_size: -; cdr3_aa: CASKLAGGNSYEQYF; cdr3_nt: TGTGCCAGCAAACTAGCGGGAGGGAACTCCTACGAGCAGTACTTC
d_call: -; j_call: TRBJ1-6; v_call: TRBV27; clone_size: -; cdr3_aa: CASAPTSGFMTLHF; cdr3_nt: TGTGCCAGCGCCCCCACCTCAGGGTTCATGACCCTCCACTTT
d_call: TRBD2; j_call: TRBJ2-1; v_call: TRBV5-4; clone_size: -; cdr3_aa: CASSLGGRSSYNEQFF; cdr3_nt: TGTGCCAGCAGCTTGGGCGGGAGAAGCTCCTACAATGAGCAGTTCTTC
d_call: TRBD1; j_call: TRBJ2-1; v_call: TRBV5-1; clone_size: once; cdr3_aa: CASSFRPTTGTGTYNEQFF; cdr3_nt: TGCGCCAGCAGCTTCCGACCCACAACCGGGACAGGGACCTACAATGAGCAGTTCTTC
d_call: TRBD1; j_call: TRBJ2-1; v_call: TRBV19; clone_size: -; cdr3_aa: CASSDRGFNEQFF; cdr3_nt: TGTGCCAGTAGTGACAGGGGTTTTAATGAGCAGTTCTTC
d_call: -; j_call: TRBJ1-5; v_call: TRBV12-5; clone_size: -; cdr3_aa: CAKRRHNQPQHF; cdr3_nt: TGTGCTAAACGGCGCCACAATCAGCCCCAGCATTTT
d_call: TRBD1; j_call: TRBJ1-5; v_call: TRBV19; clone_size: -; cdr3_aa: CASSWQGANQPQHF; cdr3_nt: TGTGCCAGTAGTTGGCAGGGGGCCAATCAGCCCCAGCATTTT
d_call: -; j_call: TRBJ2-1; v_call: TRBV6-5; clone_size: -; cdr3_aa: CASSYSASSHEQFF; cdr3_nt: TGTGCCAGCAGTTACTCGGCTAGCTCCCATGAGCAGTTCTTC
d_call: TRBD2; j_call: TRBJ2-3; v_call: TRBV4-1; clone_size: once; cdr3_aa: CASSQDPAGVDTQYF; cdr3_nt: TGCGCCAGCAGCCAAGATCCAGCGGGAGTGGATACGCAGTATTTT
d_call: -; j_call: TRBJ1-1; v_call: TRBV6-5; clone_size: -; cdr3_aa: CASITKGTEAFF; cdr3_nt: TGTGCCAGCATTACCAAGGGGACTGAAGCTTTCTTT
d_call: -; j_call: TRBJ2-5; v_call: TRBV11-2; clone_size: -; cdr3_aa: CASSSAQGRETQYF; cdr3_nt: TGTGCCAGCAGCTCAGCACAGGGAAGGGAGACCCAGTACTTC
d_call: TRBD2; j_call: TRBJ2-1; v_call: TRBV19; clone_size: -; cdr3_aa: CASNRVVAGSYNEQFF; cdr3_nt: TGTGCCAGTAACCGGGTTGTAGCGGGGTCCTACAATGAGCAGTTCTTC
d_call: TRBD1; j_call: TRBJ1-2; v_call: TRBV19; clone_size: -; cdr3_aa: CASRGQAPGYGYTF; cdr3_nt: TGTGCCAGTAGGGGACAGGCACCAGGCTATGGCTACACCTTC
d_call: -; j_call: TRBJ2-1; v_call: TRBV28; clone_size: -; cdr3_aa: CASIGSGVVGRHFNEQFF; cdr3_nt: TGTGCCAGCATCGGGTCGGGTGTTGTAGGGCGGCATTTCAATGAGCAGTTCTTC
d_call: TRBD1; j_call: TRBJ2-3; v_call: TRBV5-1; clone_size: -; cdr3_aa: CASSAAGQGAVRLDTQYF; cdr3_nt: TGCGCCAGCAGCGCGGCGGGACAGGGGGCCGTAAGGTTGGATACGCAGTATTTT
d_call: -; j_call: TRBJ1-6; v_call: TRBV28; clone_size: -; cdr3_aa: CASSPQGRSYNSPLHF; cdr3_nt: TGTGCCAGCAGCCCCCAGGGCCGCTCCTATAATTCACCCCTCCACTTT
d_call: TRBD2; j_call: TRBJ2-7; v_call: TRBV30; clone_size: -; cdr3_aa: CAFGRGDYEQYF; cdr3_nt: TGTGCCTTTGGTCGGGGGGACTACGAGCAGTACTTC
d_call: TRBD1; j_call: TRBJ2-2; v_call: TRBV5-1; clone_size: -; cdr3_aa: CASSRDRLADTGELFF; cdr3_nt: TGCGCCAGCAGCCGGGACAGGCTGGCGGACACCGGGGAGCTGTTTTTT
d_call: -; j_call: TRBJ2-7; v_call: TRBV5-4; clone_size: -; cdr3_aa: CASRRDSEQYF; cdr3_nt: TGTGCCAGCAGGCGGGACTCCGAGCAGTACTTC